This T cell receptor beta chain was sequenced during a study of T cell responses to AZD1222 COVID-19 vaccine. Study at large: Second-dose schedules of about 4 or about 12 weeks were combined. Study observations and caveats: Two AZD1222 doses significantly raised spike-specific TCR breadth and depth over controls. The CD4 TCRs associated with vaccination extended across spike and predominated at 160-218 and 743-854. Of spike-specific TCRs, nearly half reportedly target regions left unmutated in variants.

Regarding this clone: Its antigen is still unknown.

Method: immunoSEQ multiplex PCR; TCRdb's copy keeps in-frame clones and lacks some. The data hold around 150,000 clones, with about 93% observed a single time. The germline V gene has CDR1 SEHNR and CDR2 FQNEAQ (reference sequence). V lost 5 bases, J lost 6 bases, and 16 bases lay in between. The length of the CDR3 is 15 residues. The sample here was peripheral blood, taken on day 0 of AZD1222 vaccination. The rearrangement joins TRBV7-9 to TRBJ2-2; a possible D gene is TRBD1 (6 bases). This clonotype was obtained from an adult in good health. CDR3 residues: CASSLNRVTPGELFF. The CDR3 bases are TGTGCCAGCAGCCTGAACAGGGTAACTCCCGGGGAGCTGTTTTTT.